This T cell receptor beta chain was found in a study of blood T cell repertoires in COVID-19 (dated by TCRdb to the early 2020s). For the study in its entirety: Collaborator samples came from the United States, Italy and Spain and covered acute and convalescent phases of COVID-19. The prospective study material was composed of cDNA or gDNA derived from T cells, B-cell-depleted T cells, or PBMCs. Subjects who had been exposed to COVID-19, were actively infected with it, or had recovered from it provided the deeply sampled blood TCRbeta repertoires that made up the dataset. The repertoires were made available in a free public database intended to serve as a resource for research on the immune response to SARS-CoV-2. Samples were obtained from the ongoing ImmuneRACE study (first 160 participants) and from about 1,300 subjects provided by 6 global collaborators. Nearly every sample came with metadata listing a de-identified subject ID, COVID-19 status, age in years and sex. HLA class I and class II types, where available, came from metadata supplied by the sample provider rather than from assay-based typing.

CDR1 and CDR2 (KGHDR, SFDVKD) derive from the germline V gene. Reading from cysteine to phenylalanine, the CDR3 counts 16 amino acids. The kept DNA is CDR3 alone, 48 bases in frame from the first base. Relative to germline, V is missing 2 bases and J is missing 8 bases, with 11 bases of the junction outside any gene match. Concerning this clone: The specificity of this receptor is unknown. Per-base qualities were not stored, and no clone one base away is much larger.

TCRbeta CDR3 regions were amplified from genomic DNA by means of the immunoSEQ Assay, a bias-controlled multiplex PCR. From the authors' description of their analysis: Within the assay, amplification of reference gene primers was used to estimate how many nucleated cells each sample contained. Sequence reads were collapsed and filtered to measure the absolute abundance of every unique TCRbeta CDR3 rearrangement. Productive Simpson clonality was computed per sample as the square root of Simpson's diversity index over productive rearrangements. Sourced from immuneACCESS, this table was stored by TCRdb with only in-frame sequences that have V and J called. A share of the clones is absent; for the studies checked, an unresolved V gene accounts for under half, and the remainder has no known explanation. That table furnishes V, J and clone size, whereas the DNA furnished D and trimming. The sample has approximately 200,000 clones on record, under 90% of them singletons. Roughly 20% of the sample belongs to the ten largest clones.

At one collaborating source in Seattle, patients were enrolled during active infection and were followed longitudinally through the course of disease. Each collaborating institution followed its own protocols to collect whole blood in K2EDTA tubes. For TCRbeta analysis, collaborator samples were shipped as frozen whole blood, as isolated PBMCs, or as DNA extracted from either sample type. On the study overall, not on this receptor specifically: Clinical and demographic metadata were provided uncurated, with the amount varying by source and participant.

The TCR sequence derives from a person aged 65-85 years with COVID-19, enrolled during active disease. The sequencing input was peripheral blood. The receptor chain draws on TRBV24-1 and TRBJ2-7, with 10 bases matching TRBD1. The CDR3 protein is CATSDSGTGVLVKQYF. The nucleotide sequence reads TGTGCCACCAGTGATTCAGGGACAGGGGTACTTGTCAAGCAGTACTTC.